This T cell receptor (beta chain) was sequenced for a study of blood T cell repertoires in COVID-19. Per the original data handling: Amplification of reference gene primers provided the estimated nucleated cell counts. The repertoire was sequenced with immunoSEQ multiplex PCR; TCRdb's copy has only in-frame clones and lacks some. V and J calls and clone size are given by that table; D and trimming were obtained from the DNA. The data contain roughly 110,000 clones, 76% of them singletons. The CDR3 runs to 14 residues. CDR1 SGHAT and CDR2 FQNNGV come from the germline V gene. Trimming at V came to 4 bases and at J to 4 bases, leaving 2 bases not matched to a gene.

V and J are TRBV11-2 and TRBJ2-5; 11 bases agree with TRBD2. The sample taken for sequencing was peripheral blood. This TCR derives from a man aged 80 or over with COVID-19, enrolled during active disease. CDR3 loop: CASSSGLAGETQYF. Written as DNA, the CDR3 is TGTGCCAGCAGCTCCGGACTAGCGGGAGAGACCCAGTACTTC. Full variable domain (missing parts from reference TRBV11-2 and TRBJ2-5): EAGVAQSPRYKIIEKRQSVAFWCNPISGHATLYWYQQILGQGPKLLIQFQNNGVVDDSQLPKDRFSAERLKGVDSTLKIQPAKLEDSAVYLCASSSGLAGETQYFGPGTRLLVL.